Below, 8 T cell receptor beta chains from the same sample are listed, as sequenced in a study of T cells after posttransplantation cyclophosphamide (dated by TCRdb to 2015 to 2016). Library preparation was by the immunoSEQ multiplex PCR assay. TCRdb provides this immuneACCESS table in a form limited to in-frame rearrangements. Some clones are lacking; in checked studies, under half of them reflect an unresolved V gene, and why the rest are absent is not known. The sample contains about 2,900 clones, 61% of them found a single time. The biggest ten clones account for 26% of the sample. The material sequenced was memory CD8+ T cells sorted from blood. Receptors originate from a woman younger than 45 in good health and a related stem cell transplant donor.

This clone showed up just a few times. V usage is TRBV4-2 and J usage is TRBJ2-5, with TRBD2 matching over 13 bases. Unmatched junction bases numbered 4, after V lost 2 bases and J lost 4 bases. The length of the CDR3 is 16 residues. Germline lookup yields CDR1 LGHNA and CDR2 YNFKEQ. This chain's CDR3 is CASSQRTSGGIETQYF. The CDR3 nucleotides read TGTGCCAGCAGCCAAAGGACTAGCGGGGGCATAGAGACCCAGTACTTC.

V gene TRBV4-3 combines with J gene TRBJ2-7; possible D gene TRBD2, 5 bases. The germline V gene encodes CDR1 LGHNA and CDR2 YSLEER. CDR3 length: 13 amino acids. With 0 bases removed from V and 7 bases from J, the gap between germline ends came to 10 bases. For the CDR3, the DNA is TGCGCCAGCAGCCAAGATAGAGGGTATGAGCAGTACTTC. Translation: CASSQDRGYEQYF.

For this clone: In the same sample, other DNA sequences code for this CDR3. The chain is built from TRBV6-5 and TRBJ1-6; D may be TRBD1 (5 bases). The CDR3 totals 15 residues. Trimming took off 6 bases at V and 5 bases at J, with 14 bases between the two ends. Germline V lookup: CDR1 MNHEY, CDR2 SVGAGI. CDR3 sequence: CASSGLGGDNSPLHF. The DNA for the CDR3 is TGTGCCAGCAGCGGGTTGGGAGGGGATAATTCACCCCTCCACTTT.

This clone was counted between two and nine times. This rearrangement joins TRBV4-1 to TRBJ2-2; 8 nucleotides agree with TRBD1. The V gene end was trimmed by 4 bases and the J gene end by 4 bases; junction bases not matched to a gene: 2. Germline V gives CDR1 MGHRA, CDR2 YSYEKL. The CDR3 extends over 14 amino acids. As DNA, the CDR3 is TGCGCCAGCAGCCGGGACAGGAGCACCGGGGAGCTGTTTTTT. Its translation is CASSRDRSTGELFF.

This clone was seen only a few times. V gene TRBV7-2 combines with J gene TRBJ2-3, with 9 nucleotides matching TRBD2. Germline V CDR1 and CDR2: SGHTA, FQGNSA. The J segment lost 2 bases and the V segment lost 5 bases, leaving 11 bases of the junction unmatched. This CDR3 spans 17 amino acids. CDR3 loop: CASSQRGWTSDTDTQYF. DNA for the CDR3: TGTGCCAGCAGCCAGAGGGGGTGGACTAGCGACACAGATACGCAGTATTTT.

This clone is classed as medium-sized. The chain links TRBV9 to TRBJ1-2, with D possibly matching TRBD1 (5 bases). The CDR3 consists of 14 residues. The germline gives CDR1 SGDLS, CDR2 YYNGEE. V was clipped by 4 bases and J by 5 bases, with 15 bases between them. For the CDR3, the DNA is TGTGCCAGCAGCCCTGAGGACAACGGTTATGGCTACACCTTC. It specifies CASSPEDNGYGYTF.

V is TRBV27 and J is TRBJ2-2; maybe TRBD1 (5 bases). From germline, CDR1 is MNHEY and CDR2 SMNVEV (reference sequence). This CDR3 is 15 amino acids long. Trimming stripped 3 bases from V and 0 bases from J, with 8 bases between. This CDR3 is CASSLGQTNTGELFF. Here the CDR3 DNA reads TGTGCCAGCAGTTTGGGGCAGACGAACACCGGGGAGCTGTTTTTT.

The V call is TRBV7-9, the J call TRBJ2-5; D is perhaps TRBD1 (6 bases). The J call is in doubt because the DNA end fits TRBJ2-7 better. The CDR3 has 14 amino acids. Germline V gene sequence: CDR1 SEHNR, CDR2 FQNEAQ (reference sequence). Written as DNA, the CDR3 is TGTGCCAGCAGCCCCTGGGACAATTCCTACGAGCAGTACTTC. It codes for CASSPWDNSYEQYF.